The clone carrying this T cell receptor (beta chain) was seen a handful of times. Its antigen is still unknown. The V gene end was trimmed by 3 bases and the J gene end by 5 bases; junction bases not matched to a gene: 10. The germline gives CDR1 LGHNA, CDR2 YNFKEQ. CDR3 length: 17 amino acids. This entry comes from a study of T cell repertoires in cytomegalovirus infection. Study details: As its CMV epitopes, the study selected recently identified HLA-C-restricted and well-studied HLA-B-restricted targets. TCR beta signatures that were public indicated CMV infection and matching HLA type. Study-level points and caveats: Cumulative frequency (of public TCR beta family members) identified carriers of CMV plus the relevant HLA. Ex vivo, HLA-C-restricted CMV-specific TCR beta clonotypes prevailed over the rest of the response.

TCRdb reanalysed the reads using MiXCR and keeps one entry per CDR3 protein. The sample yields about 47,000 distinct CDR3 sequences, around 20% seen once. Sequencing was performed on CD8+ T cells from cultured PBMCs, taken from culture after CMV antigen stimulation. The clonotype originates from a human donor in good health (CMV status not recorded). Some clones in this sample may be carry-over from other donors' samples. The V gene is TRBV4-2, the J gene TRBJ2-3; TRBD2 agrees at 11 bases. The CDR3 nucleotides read TGTGCCAGCAGCCACTCCCTAGCGGGGGGAGAACTAGATACGCAGTATTTT. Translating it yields CASSHSLAGGELDTQYF.